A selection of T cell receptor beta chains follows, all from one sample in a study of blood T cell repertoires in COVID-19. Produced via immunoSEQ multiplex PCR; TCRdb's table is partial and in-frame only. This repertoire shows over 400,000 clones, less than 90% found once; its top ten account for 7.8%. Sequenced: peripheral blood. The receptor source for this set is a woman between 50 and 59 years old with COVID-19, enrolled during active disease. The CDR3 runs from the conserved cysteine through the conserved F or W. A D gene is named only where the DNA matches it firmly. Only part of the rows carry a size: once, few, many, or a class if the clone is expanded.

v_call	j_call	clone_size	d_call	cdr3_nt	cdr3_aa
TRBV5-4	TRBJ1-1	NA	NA	TGTGCCAGCAGCCCCGGAGGGGTGAACACTGAAGCTTTCTTT	CASSPGGVNTEAFF
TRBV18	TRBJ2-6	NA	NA	TGTGCCAGCTCACCACCACCAGGGCCTGGGGCCAACGTCCTGACTTTC	CASSPPPGPGANVLTF
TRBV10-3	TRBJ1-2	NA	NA	TGTGCCATCGCGGAGGACCCGCGATTAGGCTACACCTTC	CAIAEDPRLGYTF
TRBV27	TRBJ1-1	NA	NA	TGTGCCAGCAGAAAGGGGGGGGTGGCTTTCTTT	CASRKGGVAFF
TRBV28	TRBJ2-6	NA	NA	TGTGCCAGCAGCCGGACAGCCGGGGCCAACGTCCTGACTTTC	CASSRTAGANVLTF
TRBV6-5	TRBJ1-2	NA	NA	TGTGCCAGCAGCGCCCTGGGGGCGGAGGGCTACACCTTC	CASSALGAEGYTF
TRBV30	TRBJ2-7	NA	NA	TGTGCCTGCTCCCGTTCAGGTTACGAGCAGTACTTC	CACSRSGYEQYF
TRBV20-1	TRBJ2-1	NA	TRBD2	TGCAGTGCTAGTGTTAGCGGGGGTCCCCTATACAATGAGCAGTTCTTC	CSASVSGGPLYNEQFF
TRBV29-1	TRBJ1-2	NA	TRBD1	TGCAGCGTTGCCCTGACAGGGCCTTATGGCTACACCTTC	CSVALTGPYGYTF
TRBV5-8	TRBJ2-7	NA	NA	TGTGCCAGCCGCGGCCGGCGGGGGCAAGACTACGAGCAGTACTTC	CASRGRRGQDYEQYF
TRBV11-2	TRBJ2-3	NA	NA	TGTGCCAGCAGTTTCGACGGTCGAGGAACGCAGTATTTT	CASSFDGRGTQYF
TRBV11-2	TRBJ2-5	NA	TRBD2	TGTGCCAGCAGCCTAACTAGCGGTTCCGAGACCCAGTACTTC	CASSLTSGSETQYF
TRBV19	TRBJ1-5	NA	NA	TGTGCCAGTACGCAGGGTCCCTTCTATCAGCCCCAGCATTTT	CASTQGPFYQPQHF
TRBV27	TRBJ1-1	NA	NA	TGTGCCAGCAGTTTGAGACAGAACACTGAAGCTTTCTTT	CASSLRQNTEAFF
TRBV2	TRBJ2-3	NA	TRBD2	TGTGCCAGCAACGACGGGGGGAAAGATACGCAGTATTTT	CASNDGGKDTQYF
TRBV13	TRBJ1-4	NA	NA	TGTGCCAGCAGCTACAACGTGGGGGGTGAAAAACTGTTTTTT	CASSYNVGGEKLFF
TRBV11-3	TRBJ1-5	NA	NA	TGTGCCAGCAGCGTCCCAGGGAGGGTGGTTCAGCCCCAGCATTTT	CASSVPGRVVQPQHF
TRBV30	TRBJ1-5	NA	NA	TGTGCCTGGAGTGTACTCGGTAGCAATCAGCCCCAGCATTTT	CAWSVLGSNQPQHF
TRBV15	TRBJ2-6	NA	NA	TGTGCCACCAGCAGAGATCGGGGGACTGGGGCCAACGTCCTGACTTTC	CATSRDRGTGANVLTF
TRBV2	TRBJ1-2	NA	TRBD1	TGTGCCAGCAGTGTTGGAAGTTGGGGACAGGGGGCGAACTATGGCTACACCTTC	CASSVGSWGQGANYGYTF
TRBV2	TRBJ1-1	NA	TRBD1	TGTGCCAGCAGGGCAGGGGGCACTGAAGCTTTCTTT	CASRAGGTEAFF
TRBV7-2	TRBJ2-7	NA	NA	TGTGCCAGCAGCCCTTGGTCGGGCTCCTACGAGCAGTACTTC	CASSPWSGSYEQYF
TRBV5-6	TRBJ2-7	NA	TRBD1	TGTGCCAGCAGTCAAACAGGGGTAAGGACCTACGAGCAGTACTTC	CASSQTGVRTYEQYF
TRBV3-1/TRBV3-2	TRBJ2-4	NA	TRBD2	TGTGCCAGCAGCCTAAGTACTAGCGGGGGCTACGAAAACATTCAGTACTTC	CASSLSTSGGYENIQYF
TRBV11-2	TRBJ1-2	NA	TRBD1	TGTGCCAGCAGCTTAGGGGACAGCCTCCCAAACTATGGCTACACCTTC	CASSLGDSLPNYGYTF
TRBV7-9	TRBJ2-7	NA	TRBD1	TGTGCCAGCAGCCTACAGGGGGCGGACTACGAGCAGTACTTC	CASSLQGADYEQYF
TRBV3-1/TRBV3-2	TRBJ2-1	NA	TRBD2	TGTGCCAGCAGCCCTCTCCGGCGGGGGGGTAATGAGCAGTTCTTC	CASSPLRRGGNEQFF
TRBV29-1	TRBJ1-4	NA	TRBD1	TGCAGCGTCATCCCTCACAGGGGTCAAAATGAAAAACTGTTTTTT	CSVIPHRGQNEKLFF
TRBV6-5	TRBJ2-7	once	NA	TGTGCCAGCGGAGCGGACGAGCAGTACTTC	CASGADEQYF
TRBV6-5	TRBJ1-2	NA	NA	TGTGCCAGCAGTTACTCGTATCCGAAGGGGCGAGGCTACACCTTC	CASSYSYPKGRGYTF
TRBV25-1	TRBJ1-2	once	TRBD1	TGTGCCAGCAGTTGGACAGGGAACCATGGCTACACCTTC	CASSWTGNHGYTF
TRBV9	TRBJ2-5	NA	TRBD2	TGTGCCAGCAGCTCTAGCGGGGGGGCCATGGGAGAGACCCAGTACTTC	CASSSSGGAMGETQYF
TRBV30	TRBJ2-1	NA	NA	TGTGCCTGGAGAAATGGACTGGTAGACAATGAGCAGTTCTTC	CAWRNGLVDNEQFF
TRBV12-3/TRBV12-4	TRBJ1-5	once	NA	TGTGCCAGCAGTTTCGGGGTCAATCAGCCCCAGCATTTT	CASSFGVNQPQHF
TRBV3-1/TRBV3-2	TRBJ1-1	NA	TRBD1	TGTGCCAGCAGCCACCAGGGGGCTGAAGCTTTCTTT	CASSHQGAEAFF
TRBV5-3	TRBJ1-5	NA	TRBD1	TGTGCCAGAAGCTTGCGACAGGGTAGCAATCAGCCCCAGCATTTT	CARSLRQGSNQPQHF
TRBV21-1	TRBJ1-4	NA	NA	TGTGCCAGCAGCGAAGAAGGTCGAGGTAATGAAAAACTGTTTTTT	CASSEEGRGNEKLFF
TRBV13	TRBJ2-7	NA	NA	TGTGCCAGCAGCCCCCCGGGGAGCGACGAGCAGTACTTC	CASSPPGSDEQYF
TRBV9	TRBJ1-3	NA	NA	TGTGCCAGCAGCGTAGGAAACAGGGTGTCTGGAAACACCATATATTTT	CASSVGNRVSGNTIYF
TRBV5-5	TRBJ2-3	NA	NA	TGTGCCAGCAGCTTGGAGGAGGGGTCCACAGATACGCAGTATTTT	CASSLEEGSTDTQYF
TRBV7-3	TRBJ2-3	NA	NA	TGTGCCAGCTCGGGGTCTTCTAGCACAGATACGCAGTATTTT	CASSGSSSTDTQYF
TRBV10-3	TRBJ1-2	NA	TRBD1	TGTGCCATCAATCCAGGGGGCAGGGGCTACACCTTC	CAINPGGRGYTF
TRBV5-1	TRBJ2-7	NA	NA	TGCGCCAGCAGCTTGGAGGGCAGGGGTGGCTACGAGCAGTACTTC	CASSLEGRGGYEQYF
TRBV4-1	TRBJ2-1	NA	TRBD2	TGCGCCAGTTCTTCACTAGCGGTTTCCTACAATGAGCAGTTCTTC	CASSSLAVSYNEQFF
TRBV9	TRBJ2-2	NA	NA	TGTGCCAGCAGCGCCTGGACACTTAACACCGGGGAGCTGTTTTTT	CASSAWTLNTGELFF
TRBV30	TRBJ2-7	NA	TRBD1	TGTGCCTGGAGTGTCACAGGGGGAACGTACGAGCAGTACTTC	CAWSVTGGTYEQYF